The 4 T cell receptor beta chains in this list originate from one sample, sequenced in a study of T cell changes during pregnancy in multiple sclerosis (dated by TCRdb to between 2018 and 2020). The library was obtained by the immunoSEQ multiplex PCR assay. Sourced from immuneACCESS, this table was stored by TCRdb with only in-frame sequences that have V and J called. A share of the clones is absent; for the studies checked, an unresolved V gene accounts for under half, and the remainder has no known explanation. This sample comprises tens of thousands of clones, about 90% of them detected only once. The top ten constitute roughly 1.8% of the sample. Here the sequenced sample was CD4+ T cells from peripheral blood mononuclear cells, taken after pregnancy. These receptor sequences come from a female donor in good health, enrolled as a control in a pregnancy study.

For the CDR3, the DNA is TGTGCCAGCAGCCCCGGTCGTGAAAAACTGTTTTTT. Amino acids: CASSPGREKLFF. This chain joins TRBV6-5 and TRBJ1-4; D unclear. The V gene lost 6 bases and the J gene lost 7 bases, with 9 bases spanning the gap. There are 12 residues in the CDR3. CDR1 is MNHEY and CDR2 is SVGAGI in the germline V gene.

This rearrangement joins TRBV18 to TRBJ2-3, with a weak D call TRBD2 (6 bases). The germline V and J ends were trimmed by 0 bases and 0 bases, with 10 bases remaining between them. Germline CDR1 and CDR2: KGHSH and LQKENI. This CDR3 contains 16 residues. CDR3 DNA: TGTGCCAGCTCACCACCGAGCGGGTTTAGCACAGATACGCAGTATTTT. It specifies CASSPPSGFSTDTQYF.

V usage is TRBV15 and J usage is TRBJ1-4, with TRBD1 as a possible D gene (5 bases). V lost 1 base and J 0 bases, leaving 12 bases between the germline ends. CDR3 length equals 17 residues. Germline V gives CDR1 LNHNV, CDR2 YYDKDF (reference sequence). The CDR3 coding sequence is TGTGCCACCAGCAGAGGGGCGTCCAGGGCAACTAATGAAAAACTGTTTTTT. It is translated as CATSRGASRATNEKLFF.

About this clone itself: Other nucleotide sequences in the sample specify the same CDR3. In DNA, the CDR3 is TGTGCCATCAGTGAGACCCTACAGGGGACCATCTACGAGCAGTACTTC. Protein: CAISETLQGTIYEQYF. The rearrangement joins TRBV10-3 to TRBJ2-7; 7 positions agree with TRBD1. Germline V CDR1 and CDR2: ENHRY, SYGVKD. V was clipped by 2 bases and J by 3 bases; unmatched bases: 10. This CDR3 is 16 amino acids long.